This TCR beta chain originates from a study of CD8 T cells in Susac syndrome. About 0.45 to 1 ug RNA was reverse transcribed with random hexamers. Multiplex PCR with immunoSEQ amplified the TCR beta CDR3 across 54 Vbeta and 13 Jbeta. TCRdb itself ran the immunoSEQ multiplex PCR reads through MiXCR, one entry per CDR3 protein. The data show 130,000 or so distinct CDR3 sequences, over 80% seen once. While CD8+ and CD4+ T cells were isolated negatively, TEMRA cells were enriched by FACS. Germline loops: CDR1 SGDLS, CDR2 YYNGEE. After removal of 3 bases from V and 5 bases from J, the junction contained 8 bases not matched to a gene. This CDR3 has 15 residues.

The sequencing input was CD8+ T cells from PBMCs. The genes are TRBV9 and TRBJ2-7, with 10 bases identical to TRBD1. This TCR came from a human donor with multiple sclerosis. This CDR3 reads CASSASFGQGDEQYF. DNA for the CDR3: TGTGCCAGCAGCGCGTCCTTCGGACAGGGGGACGAGCAGTACTTC.